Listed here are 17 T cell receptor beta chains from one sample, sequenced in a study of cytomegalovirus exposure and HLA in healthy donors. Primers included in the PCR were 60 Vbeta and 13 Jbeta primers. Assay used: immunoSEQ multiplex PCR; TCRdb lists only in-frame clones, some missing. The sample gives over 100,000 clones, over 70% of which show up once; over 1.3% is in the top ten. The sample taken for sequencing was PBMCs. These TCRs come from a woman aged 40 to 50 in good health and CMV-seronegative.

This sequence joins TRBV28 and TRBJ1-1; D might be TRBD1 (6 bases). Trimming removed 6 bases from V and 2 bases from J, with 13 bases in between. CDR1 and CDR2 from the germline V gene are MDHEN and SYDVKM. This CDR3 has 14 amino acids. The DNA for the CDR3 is TGTGCCAGCAGACTCGGGACATTCAACACTGAAGCTTTCTTT. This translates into CASRLGTFNTEAFF.

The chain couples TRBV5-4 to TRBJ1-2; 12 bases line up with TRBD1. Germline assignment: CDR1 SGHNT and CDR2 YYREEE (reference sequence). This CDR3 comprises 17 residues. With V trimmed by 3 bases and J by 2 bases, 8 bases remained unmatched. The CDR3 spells CASSSGTGGQRNYGYTF. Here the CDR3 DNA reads TGTGCCAGCAGCTCCGGGACAGGGGGCCAAAGAAACTATGGCTACACCTTC.

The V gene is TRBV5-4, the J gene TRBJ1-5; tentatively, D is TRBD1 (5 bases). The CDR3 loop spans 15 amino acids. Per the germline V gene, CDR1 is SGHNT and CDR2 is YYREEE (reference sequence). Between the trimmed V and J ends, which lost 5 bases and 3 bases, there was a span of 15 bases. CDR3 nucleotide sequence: TGTGCCAGCAGTACCATCGGGGGTGACAATCAGCCCCAGCATTTT. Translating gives CASSTIGGDNQPQHF.

CDR3 DNA sequence: TGTGCCACCAGCAGCGGAGGGACTCCGAGGTCCCAGTACTTC. Amino acids: CATSSGGTPRSQYF. The V gene is TRBV15, the J gene TRBJ2-5, with TRBD2 as a possible D gene (6 bases). From germline, CDR1 is LNHNV and CDR2 YYDKDF (reference sequence). The CDR3 has 14 residues. V lost 3 bases and J lost 9, with 17 bases in between.

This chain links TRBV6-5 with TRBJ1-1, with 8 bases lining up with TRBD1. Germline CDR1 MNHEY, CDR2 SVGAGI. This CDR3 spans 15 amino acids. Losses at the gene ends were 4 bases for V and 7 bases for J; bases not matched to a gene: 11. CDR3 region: CASSFSGTGPNEAFF. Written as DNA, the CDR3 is TGTGCCAGCAGTTTCTCCGGGACAGGCCCCAATGAAGCTTTCTTT.

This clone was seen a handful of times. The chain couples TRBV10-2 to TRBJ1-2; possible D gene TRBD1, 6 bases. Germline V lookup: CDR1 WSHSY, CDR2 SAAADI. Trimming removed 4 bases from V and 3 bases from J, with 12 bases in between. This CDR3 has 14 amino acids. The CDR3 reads CASSGQGTYYGYTF. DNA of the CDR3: TGCGCCAGCAGTGGTCAGGGGACCTACTATGGCTACACCTTC.

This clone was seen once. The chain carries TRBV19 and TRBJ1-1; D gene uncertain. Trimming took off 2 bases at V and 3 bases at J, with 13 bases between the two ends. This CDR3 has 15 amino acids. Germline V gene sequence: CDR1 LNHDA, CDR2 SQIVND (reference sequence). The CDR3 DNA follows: TGTGCCAGTAGTATAAGCGGCAGCCCGTACACTGAAGCTTTCTTT. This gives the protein CASSISGSPYTEAFF.

The DNA for the CDR3 is TGTGCCAGCAGCCTTCAAGAGACCCAGTACTTC. Amino acids: CASSLQETQYF. This chain links TRBV2 with TRBJ2-5, with D unclear. Germline V CDR1 and CDR2: SNHLY, FYNNEI. Trimming took off 6 bases at V and 2 bases at J, with 4 bases between the two ends. CDR3 length equals 11 residues.

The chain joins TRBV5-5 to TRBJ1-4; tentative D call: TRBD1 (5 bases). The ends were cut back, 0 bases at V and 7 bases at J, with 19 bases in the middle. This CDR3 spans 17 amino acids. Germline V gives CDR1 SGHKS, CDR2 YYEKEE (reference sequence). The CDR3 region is CASSLARGLPDAEKLFF. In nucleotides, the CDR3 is TGTGCCAGCAGCTTGGCCCGGGGACTCCCGGACGCTGAAAAACTGTTTTTT.

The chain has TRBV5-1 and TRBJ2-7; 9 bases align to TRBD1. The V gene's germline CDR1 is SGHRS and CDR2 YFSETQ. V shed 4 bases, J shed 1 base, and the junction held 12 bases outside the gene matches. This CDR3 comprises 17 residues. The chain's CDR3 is CASSLVLLGQGSYEQYF. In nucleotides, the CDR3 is TGCGCCAGCAGCCTGGTATTGTTGGGACAGGGATCCTACGAGCAGTACTTC.

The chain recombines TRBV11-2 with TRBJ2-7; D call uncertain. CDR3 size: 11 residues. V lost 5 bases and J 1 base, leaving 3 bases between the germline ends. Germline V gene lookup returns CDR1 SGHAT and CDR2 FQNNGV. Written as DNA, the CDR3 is TGTGCCAGCAGCCCATCCTACGAGCAGTACTTC. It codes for CASSPSYEQYF.

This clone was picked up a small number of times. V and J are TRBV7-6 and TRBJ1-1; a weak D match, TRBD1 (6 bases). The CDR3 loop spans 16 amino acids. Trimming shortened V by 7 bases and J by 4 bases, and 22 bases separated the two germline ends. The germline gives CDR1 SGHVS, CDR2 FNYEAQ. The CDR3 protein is CASTSRTVGEGTEAFF. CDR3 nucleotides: TGTGCCAGCACCAGCCGGACAGTGGGGGAGGGCACTGAAGCTTTCTTT.

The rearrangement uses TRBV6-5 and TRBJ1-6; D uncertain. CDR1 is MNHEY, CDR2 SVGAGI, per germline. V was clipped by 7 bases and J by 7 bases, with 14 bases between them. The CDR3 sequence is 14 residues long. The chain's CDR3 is CASTFDGSNSPLHF. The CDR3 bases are TGTGCCAGCACCTTTGACGGGTCGAATTCACCCCTCCACTTT.

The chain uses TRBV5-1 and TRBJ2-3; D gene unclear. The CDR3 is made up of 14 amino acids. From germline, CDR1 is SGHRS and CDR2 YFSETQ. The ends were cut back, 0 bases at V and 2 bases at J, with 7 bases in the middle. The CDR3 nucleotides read TGCGCCAGCAGCTTGGGGCAACCCACAGATACGCAGTATTTT. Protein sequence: CASSLGQPTDTQYF.

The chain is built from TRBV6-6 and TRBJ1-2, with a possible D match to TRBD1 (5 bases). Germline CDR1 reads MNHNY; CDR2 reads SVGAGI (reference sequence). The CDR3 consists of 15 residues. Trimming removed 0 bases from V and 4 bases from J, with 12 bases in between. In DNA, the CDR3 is TGTGCCAGCAGTTACTCTGGTCGGGGGAGCTATGGCTACACCTTC. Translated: CASSYSGRGSYGYTF.

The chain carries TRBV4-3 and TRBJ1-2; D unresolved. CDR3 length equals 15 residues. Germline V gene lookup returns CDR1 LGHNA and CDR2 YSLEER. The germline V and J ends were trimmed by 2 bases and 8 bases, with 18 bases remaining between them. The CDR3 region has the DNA TGCGCCAGCAGCCAAATCTTGAGAACGGCCGGGGGCTACACCTTC. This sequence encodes CASSQILRTAGGYTF.

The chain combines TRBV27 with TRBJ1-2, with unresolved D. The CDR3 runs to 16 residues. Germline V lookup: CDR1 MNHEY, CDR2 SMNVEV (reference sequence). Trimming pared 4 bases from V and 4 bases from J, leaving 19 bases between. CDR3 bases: TGTGCCAGCAGTTATAAACCCCGGGGAGAGCGCTATGGCTACACCTTC. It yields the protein CASSYKPRGERYGYTF.